This T cell receptor beta chain was sequenced for a study of T-cell memory formation after mild COVID-19. Study findings and constraints: The authors left the SARS-CoV-2 specificity of second-wave clones peaking on day 37 unconfirmed. Cross-reactive memory appears to have joined, as suggested by some responding clones showing up in pre-infection memory.

MiXCR was run by TCRdb on the 5' RACE reads, yielding one entry per CDR3 protein. This table holds 250,000 to 350,000 distinct CDR3 sequences, under 20% found once. Concerning this clonotype: Its antigen is unidentified.

Material for sequencing was PBMCs or a T cell subset sorted from them (not recorded which). The clonotype comes from a man aged 18 to 29 who had mild COVID-19 (a few samples of this study predate the infection). Cell type and time point are not known.

CDR3 nucleotides: TGTGCCAGCAGCTCATATGCGGCGAACACCGGGGAGCTGTTTTTT. Its protein product is CASSSYAANTGELFF. J is TRBJ2-2 and V is TRBV7-2, with no clear D. CDR3 length: 15 residues. Deletions cut 4 bases from V and 0 bases from J, with 9 bases between. Germline lookup yields CDR1 SGHTA and CDR2 FQGNSA. Complete variable domain (other parts from reference TRBV7-2 and TRBJ2-2): GAGVSQSPSNKVTEKGKDVELRCDPISGHTALYWYRQSLGQGLEFLIYFQGNSAPDKSGLPSDRFSAERTGGSVSTLTIQRTQQEDSAVYLCASSSYAANTGELFFGEGSRLTVL.